Listed here is a single T cell receptor (beta chain). The antigen is unknown. This record belongs to a study of cytomegalovirus exposure and HLA in healthy donors. Study results and limitations: Despite most TCR sequences being rare, some public TCRs occurred in many donors.

TCRdb's copy holds only in-frame clones and misses some; the assay was immunoSEQ multiplex PCR. The table lists 78,000 or so clones, approximately 94% of them singletons. The CDR3 is 18 residues long. With V trimmed by 2 bases and J by 3 bases, 15 bases remained unmatched. In germline, CDR1 is SEHNR, CDR2 FQNEAQ (reference sequence). The chain couples TRBV7-9 to TRBJ1-2, with 7 bases that match TRBD1. This sequence was found in a woman aged 18-29 years in good health and CMV-seropositive. Sequencing input: PBMCs. Here the CDR3 reads CASSLPAMDRTGDYGYTF. In DNA form, the CDR3 reads TGTGCCAGCAGCTTACCGGCGATGGACAGGACTGGGGACTATGGCTACACCTTC.